The 31 T cell receptor beta chains below were found in one sample sequenced in a study of blood T cells in healthy people across ages. A second roughly 7 to 11 cycle PCR used barcoded and J-beta primers. TCRdb ran MiXCR on the 5' RACE reads and lists one entry per CDR3 protein. The repertoire includes hundreds of thousands of distinct CDR3 sequences, just over 55% of them detected once, and roughly 25% sits in the top ten. Sequences were obtained from blood. These receptors were collected from a man aged 35 to 55 in good health.

The genes are TRBV5-1 and TRBJ1-1; a possible D gene is TRBD1 (6 bases). Germline assignment: CDR1 SGHRS and CDR2 YFSETQ. V was clipped by 4 bases and J by 0 bases, with 16 bases between them. The CDR3 has 16 amino acids. The CDR3 DNA reads TGCGCCAGCAGCCCTAGAGGGGACACCATGAACACTGAAGCTTTCTTT. This sequence encodes CASSPRGDTMNTEAFF.

This clonotype was detected a few times. This sequence joins TRBV20-1 and TRBJ2-7; 10 positions agree with TRBD2. The end of the DNA aligns better with TRBJ2-5, so the J call may be wrong. CDR3 length equals 14 residues. Germline V gives CDR1 DFQATT, CDR2 SNEGSKA (reference sequence). The CDR3 region has the DNA TGCAGTGCTCCTAGCGGGAGAGGAGGAGAGACCCAGTACTTC. Its protein is CSAPSGRGGETQYF.

The V and J genes are TRBV3-1 and TRBJ2-1; D is unresolved. Trimming cost V 1 base and J 6 bases, with 7 bases left between them. Germline V gives CDR1 LGHDT, CDR2 YNNKEL (reference sequence). CDR3 length: 13 residues. CDR3 nucleotide sequence: TGTGCCAGCAGCCAAGTTAAAATCAATGAGCAGTTCTTC. Amino acids: CASSQVKINEQFF.

This clonotype has only a few counts. This rearrangement joins TRBV9 to TRBJ2-7, with a tentative D call TRBD2 (5 bases). Germline V gene data show CDR1 as SGDLS and CDR2 as YYNGEE. V lost 4 bases and J lost 4, with 18 bases in between. The CDR3 spans 15 residues. CDR3 nucleotide sequence: TGTGCCAGCAGCCCAATGGGAGAGAACGGATACGAGCAGTACTTC. It is translated as CASSPMGENGYEQYF.

This chain joins TRBV4-1 and TRBJ2-1; TRBD2 aligns across 13 bases. V lost 4 bases and J lost 5; bases outside the gene matches: 5. The germline V gene encodes CDR1 MGHRA and CDR2 YSYEKL. The CDR3 covers 16 residues. CDR3 bases: TGCGCCAGCAGCCCGCTGACTAGCGGGGGGAACAATGAGCAGTTCTTC. Translating gives CASSPLTSGGNNEQFF.

The J gene is TRBJ2-7, the V gene TRBV6-2 or TRBV6-3; D ambiguous. Matching the DNA end better, TRBJ2-5 makes the J call doubtful. In germline, CDR1 is MNHEY, CDR2 SVGEGT. The CDR3 loop spans 18 amino acids. The chain's CDR3 is CASSYGSERPGQKETQYF. CDR3 bases: TGTGCCAGCAGTTACGGTTCTGAGCGTCCGGGTCAAAAAGAGACCCAGTACTTC.

V gene TRBV15 combines with J gene TRBJ2-3; D not resolved. V was pared by 1 base and J by 0 bases, with 8 bases between. In germline, CDR1 is LNHNV, CDR2 YYDKDF (reference sequence). The CDR3 sequence is 15 residues long. The CDR3 nucleotides read TGTGCCACCAGCAGAGGCAGGCAGAGCACAGATACGCAGTATTTT. Its translation: CATSRGRQSTDTQYF.

V is TRBV4-1 and J is TRBJ2-3; 9 bases map to TRBD1. The germline V gene has CDR1 MGHRA and CDR2 YSYEKL. This CDR3 is 15 amino acids long. The J segment lost 4 bases and the V segment lost 6 bases, leaving 8 bases of the junction unmatched. In nucleotides, the CDR3 is TGCGCCAGCAGACCCCCGGGACAGGGCTCAGATACGCAGTATTTT. Translated, it gives CASRPPGQGSDTQYF.

The chain recombines TRBV28 with TRBJ2-7, with a weak D call TRBD1 (6 bases). The J call may not be correct, given that the DNA end is closer to TRBJ2-5. The CDR3 spans 15 residues. Germline V gives CDR1 MDHEN, CDR2 SYDVKM. Written as DNA, the CDR3 is TGTGCCAGCAGTTTTAACCAGGGGCAGGGGGAGACCCAGTACTTC. It yields the protein CASSFNQGQGETQYF.

This sequence joins TRBV25-1 and TRBJ2-3; D possibly corresponds to TRBD2 (6 bases). The CDR3 spans 16 residues. Germline loops: CDR1 MGHDK, CDR2 SYGVNS. Trimming pared 4 bases from V and 2 bases from J, leaving 16 bases between. The CDR3, as DNA: TGTGCCAGCAGTGTAGACCGGACTACCAACACAGATACGCAGTATTTT. It translates to CASSVDRTTNTDTQYF.

The chain employs TRBV29-1 and TRBJ2-1, with 7 bases fitting TRBD2. This CDR3 is built from 14 residues. Germline CDR1 is SQVTM and CDR2 is ANQGSEA. Trimming took 0 bases from V and 8 from J; bases not matched to a gene: 7. CDR3 sequence reads: CSVEDRGRVDEQFF. CDR3 coding DNA: TGCAGCGTTGAAGATCGAGGGAGGGTGGATGAGCAGTTCTTC.

The genes are TRBV28 and TRBJ2-3, with 8 bases fitting TRBD2. With V trimmed by 8 bases and J by 2 bases, 21 bases remained unmatched. Germline V lookup: CDR1 MDHEN, CDR2 SYDVKM. This CDR3 comprises 19 residues. CDR3 in DNA: TGTGCCAGCGAGCCCTTTCGCCTACCGGGACTAGGAGACACAGATACGCAGTATTTT. Encoded protein: CASEPFRLPGLGDTDTQYF.

This clonotype was seen only a few times. The rearrangement links TRBV7-9 to TRBJ1-1; 11 nucleotides match TRBD1. Trimming at V came to 6 bases and at J to 11 bases, leaving 11 bases not matched to a gene. CDR1 is SEHNR and CDR2 is FQNEAQ in the germline V gene (reference sequence). CDR3 length: 14 amino acids. The CDR3 loop is CASRMTGTGGFAFF. DNA for the CDR3: TGTGCCAGCAGGATGACCGGGACAGGGGGGTTCGCTTTCTTT.

The chain is built from TRBV12-3 or TRBV12-4 and TRBJ2-4; D is perhaps TRBD1 or TRBD2 (7 bases each). Trimming left V 6 bases short and J 0 bases short, with 12 bases between. The CDR3 loop spans 15 amino acids. In DNA form, the CDR3 reads TGTGCCAGCAGGCGGGGGACAGTAGCCAAAAACATTCAGTACTTC. The encoded protein is CASRRGTVAKNIQYF.

The CDR3 DNA is TGCGCCAGCAGCTTGGTGGGGACGCTGATTGGCACAGATACGCAGTATTTT. This gives the protein CASSLVGTLIGTDTQYF. The rearrangement uses TRBV5-1 and TRBJ2-3; TRBD1 or TRBD2 may be the D gene (5 bases each). V dropped 0 bases and J dropped 1 base, with 15 bases sitting between them. The CDR3 covers 17 residues. Looked up from germline, CDR1 is SGHRS and CDR2 is YFSETQ. The full variable domain, its missing parts supplied by reference TRBV5-1 and TRBJ2-3, is KAGVTQTPRYLIKTRGQQVTLSCSPISGHRSVSWYQQTPGQGLQFLFEYFSETQRNKGNFPGRFSGRQFSNSRSEMNVSTLELGDSALYLCASSLVGTLIGTDTQYFGPGTRLTVL.

This chain uses TRBV6-1 with TRBJ2-5; TRBD2 matches at 10 bases. With 5 bases clipped from V and 2 bases from J, the junction kept 8 bases outside the gene matches. The germline V gene encodes CDR1 MNHNS and CDR2 SASEGT. This CDR3 spans 16 amino acids. CDR3 in amino acids: CASSQLGGLAQETQYF. The DNA of the CDR3 is TGTGCCAGCAGTCAACTTGGGGGACTAGCGCAAGAGACCCAGTACTTC.

The chain recombines TRBV2 with TRBJ2-1; 10 bases map to TRBD1. J lost 7 bases, V lost 4 bases, and 7 bases had no gene match. This CDR3 has 15 residues. Germline V CDR1 and CDR2: SNHLY, FYNNEI. Here the CDR3 reads CASSGDRGLGNEQFF. The CDR3, as DNA: TGTGCCAGCAGTGGGGACAGGGGCCTGGGGAATGAGCAGTTCTTC. Full variable domain (missing parts from reference TRBV2 and TRBJ2-1): EPEVTQTPSHQVTQMGQEVILRCVPISNHLYFYWYRQILGQKVEFLVSFYNNEISEKSEIFDDQFSVERPDGSNFTLKIRSTKLEDSAMYFCASSGDRGLGNEQFFGPGTRLTVL.

The J gene is TRBJ1-5, the V gene TRBV7-2; 8 bases fit TRBD1. After removal of 5 bases from V and 3 bases from J, the junction contained 6 bases not matched to a gene. CDR1 SGHTA and CDR2 FQGNSA come from the germline V gene. This CDR3 has 15 amino acids. The chain's CDR3 is CASSRTGFDNQPQHF. DNA of the CDR3: TGTGCCAGCAGCCGGACAGGGTTTGACAATCAGCCCCAGCATTTT.

The chain combines TRBV28 with TRBJ2-6; D uncertain. V was shortened by 3 bases and J by 4 bases, with 7 bases between the two germline ends. CDR1 MDHEN and CDR2 SYDVKM come from the germline V gene. CDR3 length: 14 residues. The CDR3 loop reads CASSFTAGANVLTF. The CDR3 region has the DNA TGTGCCAGCAGTTTTACTGCGGGGGCCAACGTCCTGACTTTC.

V gene TRBV20-1 combines with J gene TRBJ2-1; possibly TRBD1 or TRBD2 for D (5 bases each). Germline CDR1 and CDR2: DFQATT and SNEGSKA (reference sequence). This CDR3 comprises 16 residues. Trimming took off 1 base at V and 4 bases at J, with 17 bases between the two ends. CDR3 in DNA: TGCAGTGCTAGAGGTTACCGGGACCTTCTGTACAATGAGCAGTTCTTC. Translation gives CSARGYRDLLYNEQFF.

This clonotype was detected a few times. The chain is built from TRBV6-5 and TRBJ2-1, with no clear D. Looked up from germline, CDR1 is MNHEY and CDR2 is SVGAGI. The CDR3 totals 18 residues. Trimming took 0 bases from V and 0 from J, leaving 15 bases between them. DNA of the CDR3: TGTGCCAGCAGTTACTCGATCCGGAGCAGGAGCTCCTACAATGAGCAGTTCTTC. Its protein product is CASSYSIRSRSSYNEQFF.

There are a few counts of this clonotype. V usage is TRBV7-9 and J usage is TRBJ2-7; possible D gene TRBD1, 6 bases. Per germline, CDR1 SEHNR and CDR2 FQNEAQ (reference sequence). The CDR3 loop spans 15 amino acids. The V gene lost 4 bases and the J gene lost 2 bases, with 15 bases spanning the gap. This CDR3 is CASSSRQDLPYEQYF. The CDR3 DNA reads TGTGCCAGCAGCTCCCGACAGGATCTTCCCTACGAGCAGTACTTC.

The genes are TRBV12-3 or TRBV12-4 and TRBJ2-7, with D perhaps matching TRBD1 (5 bases). This CDR3 region has 15 residues. The germline V and J ends were trimmed by 2 bases and 7 bases, with 18 bases remaining between them. For the CDR3, the DNA is TGTGCCAGCAGTTTACAGGGTGGTTTATTATCTGAGCAGTACTTC. This encodes CASSLQGGLLSEQYF.

The chain uses TRBV20-1 and TRBJ2-3; TRBD1 aligns across 11 bases. The CDR3 runs to 17 residues. CDR1 is DFQATT, CDR2 SNEGSKA, per germline (reference sequence). V lost 0 bases and J lost 6; bases outside the gene matches: 11. The CDR3 coding sequence is TGCAGTGCTAGAGATCCCGGACAGGGGGCTTTTAAGGATACGCAGTATTTT. This codes for CSARDPGQGAFKDTQYF.

The rearrangement uses TRBV6-2 or TRBV6-3 and TRBJ2-4, with TRBD2 matching 8 bases. The J call may be faulty, since TRBJ2-7 better matches the DNA end. The CDR3 has 14 amino acids. Germline assignment: CDR1 MNHEY and CDR2 SVGEGT. DNA for the CDR3: TGTGCCAGCAAGAGAAGCGGGAGTAACGACGAGCAGTACTTC. It encodes CASKRSGSNDEQYF.

The sample holds a few counts of this clonotype. The rearrangement joins TRBV28 to TRBJ1-2; 11 bases are a match to TRBD1. The CDR3 spans 15 residues. The V segment lost 5 bases and the J segment 4 bases; nucleotides outside the gene matches: 6. The germline V gene encodes CDR1 MDHEN and CDR2 SYDVKM. The CDR3 sequence: CASSPGQGVVYGYTF. The DNA for the CDR3 is TGTGCCAGCAGTCCGGGACAGGGGGTGGTCTATGGCTACACCTTC.

V usage is TRBV20-1 and J usage is TRBJ1-2; D gene ambiguous. V shed 1 base and J shed 6 bases, with 15 bases lying between them. Germline V gene sequence: CDR1 DFQATT, CDR2 SNEGSKA (reference sequence). CDR3 length equals 14 residues. The CDR3 bases are TGCAGTGCTAGAGTCGGGCAGACCCTTGATGGCTACACCTTC. Amino acid sequence: CSARVGQTLDGYTF.

The chain uses TRBV14 and TRBJ2-7; D is ambiguous. The V and J ends lost 7 bases and 3 bases respectively, with 16 bases between them. The CDR3 is 14 residues long. Germline V lookup: CDR1 SGHDN, CDR2 FVKESK. CDR3 bases: TGTGCCAGCACAGTAATCGACCCTCTCTACGAGCAGTACTTC. Amino acid sequence: CASTVIDPLYEQYF.

This chain uses TRBV29-1 with TRBJ1-4; D is perhaps TRBD1 (6 bases). There are 13 residues in the CDR3. Germline CDR1 and CDR2: SQVTM and ANQGSEA. V lost 4 bases to trimming and J lost 7 bases, with 13 bases between them. The CDR3 DNA reads as TGCAGCGTTGTGCACAGGGTGGGTGAAAAACTGTTTTTT. Its translation is CSVVHRVGEKLFF.

This chain connects TRBV7-2 to TRBJ2-5; 12 bases are a match to TRBD1. The ends lost 3 bases at V and 2 bases at J; junction bases unmatched: 4. Germline loops: CDR1 SGHTA, CDR2 FQGNSA. The CDR3 has 16 amino acids. In DNA, the CDR3 is TGTGCCAGCAGCTTGGGACAGGGGGCGCGGCAAGAGACCCAGTACTTC. Translated: CASSLGQGARQETQYF.

The gene calls are TRBV9 and TRBJ1-2; the match to TRBD1 covers 7 bases. Losses at the gene ends were 2 bases for V and 2 bases for J; bases not matched to a gene: 9. Germline assignment: CDR1 SGDLS and CDR2 YYNGEE. The CDR3 totals 16 residues. CDR3 sequence reads: CASSVSGTAENYGYTF. In DNA, the CDR3 is TGTGCCAGCAGCGTGAGCGGGACAGCCGAAAACTATGGCTACACCTTC. Combining the CDR3 with reference TRBV9 and TRBJ1-2 gives the whole variable domain DSGVTQTPKHLITATGQRVTLRCSPRSGDLSVYWYQQSLDQGLQFLIQYYNGEERAKGNILERFSAQQFPDLHSELNLSSLELGDSALYFCASSVSGTAENYGYTFGSGTRLTVV.